Described below is a single T cell receptor (beta chain) sequence and its context. Lacking the conserved final phenylalanine or tryptophan, this CDR3 likely reflects a read error. This sample stems from a study of T-cell memory formation after mild COVID-19. CDR1 MDHEN and CDR2 SYDVKM come from the germline V gene. V dropped 9 bases and J dropped 3 bases, with 11 bases sitting between them. The CDR3 is 12 residues long. Using its own MiXCR run on the 5' RACE reads, TCRdb lists one record per CDR3 protein. There are about 270,000 distinct CDR3 sequences in the sample; 15% to 17% occur only once, and approximately 2.1% lies in the top ten.

J is TRBJ1-2 and V is TRBV28; D not certain. The sequence was collected from an adult woman who had mild COVID-19 (a few samples of this study predate the infection). Cell type and time point are not known. Material for sequencing was PBMCs or a T cell subset sorted from them (not recorded which). In nucleotides, the CDR3 is TGTGCCAGTCAAGGCATAGACTATGGCTACACCTTA. This encodes CASQGIDYGYTL.